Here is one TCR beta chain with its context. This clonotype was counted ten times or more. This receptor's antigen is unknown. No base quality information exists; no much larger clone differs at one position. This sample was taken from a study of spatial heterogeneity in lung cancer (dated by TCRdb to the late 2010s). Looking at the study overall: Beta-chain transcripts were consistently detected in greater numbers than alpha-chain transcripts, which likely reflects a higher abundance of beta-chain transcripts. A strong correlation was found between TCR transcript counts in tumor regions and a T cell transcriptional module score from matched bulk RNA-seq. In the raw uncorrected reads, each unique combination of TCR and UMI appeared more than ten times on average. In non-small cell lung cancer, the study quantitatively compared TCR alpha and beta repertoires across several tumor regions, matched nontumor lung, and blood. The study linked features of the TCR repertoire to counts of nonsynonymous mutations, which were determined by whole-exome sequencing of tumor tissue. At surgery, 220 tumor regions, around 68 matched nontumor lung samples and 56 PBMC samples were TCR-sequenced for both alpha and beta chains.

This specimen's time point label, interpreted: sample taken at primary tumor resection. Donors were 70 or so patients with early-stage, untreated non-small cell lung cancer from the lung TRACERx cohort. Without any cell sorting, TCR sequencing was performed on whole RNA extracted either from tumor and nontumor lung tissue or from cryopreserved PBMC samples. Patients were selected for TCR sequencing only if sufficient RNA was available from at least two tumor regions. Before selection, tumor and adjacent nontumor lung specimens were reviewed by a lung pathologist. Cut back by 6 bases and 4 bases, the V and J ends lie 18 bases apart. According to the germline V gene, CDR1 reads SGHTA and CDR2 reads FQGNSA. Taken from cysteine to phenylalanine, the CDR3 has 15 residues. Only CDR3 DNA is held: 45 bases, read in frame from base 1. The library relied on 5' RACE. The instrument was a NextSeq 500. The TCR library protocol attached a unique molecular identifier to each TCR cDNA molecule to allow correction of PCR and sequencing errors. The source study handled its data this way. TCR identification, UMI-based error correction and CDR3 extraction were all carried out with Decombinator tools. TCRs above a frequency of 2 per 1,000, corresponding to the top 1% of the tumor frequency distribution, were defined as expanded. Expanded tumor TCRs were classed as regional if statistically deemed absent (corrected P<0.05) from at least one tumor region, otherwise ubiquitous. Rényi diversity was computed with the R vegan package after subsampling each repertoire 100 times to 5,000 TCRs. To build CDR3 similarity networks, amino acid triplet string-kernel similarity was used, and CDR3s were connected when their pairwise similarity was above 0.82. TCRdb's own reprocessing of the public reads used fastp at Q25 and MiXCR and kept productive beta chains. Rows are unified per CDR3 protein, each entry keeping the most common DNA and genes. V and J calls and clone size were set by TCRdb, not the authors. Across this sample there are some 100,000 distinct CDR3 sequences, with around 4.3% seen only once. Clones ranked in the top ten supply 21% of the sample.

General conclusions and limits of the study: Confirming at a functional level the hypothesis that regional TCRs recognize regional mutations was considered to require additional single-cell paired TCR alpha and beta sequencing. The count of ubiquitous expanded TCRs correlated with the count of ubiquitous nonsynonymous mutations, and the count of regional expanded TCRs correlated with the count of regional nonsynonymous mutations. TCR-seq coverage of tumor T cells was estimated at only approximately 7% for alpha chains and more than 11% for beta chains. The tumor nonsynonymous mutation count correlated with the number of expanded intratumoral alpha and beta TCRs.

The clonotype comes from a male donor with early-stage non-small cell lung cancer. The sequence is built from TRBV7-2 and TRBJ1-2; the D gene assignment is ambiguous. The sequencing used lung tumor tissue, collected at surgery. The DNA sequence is TGTGCCAGCAGGATTGTACAGTCAGCGGGCTATGGCTACACCTTC. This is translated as CASRIVQSAGYGYTF.